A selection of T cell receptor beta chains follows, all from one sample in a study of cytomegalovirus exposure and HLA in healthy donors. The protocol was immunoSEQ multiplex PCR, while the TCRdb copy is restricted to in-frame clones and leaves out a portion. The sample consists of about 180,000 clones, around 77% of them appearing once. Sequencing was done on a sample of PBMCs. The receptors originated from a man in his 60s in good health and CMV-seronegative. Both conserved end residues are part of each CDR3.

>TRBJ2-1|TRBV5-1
CASSLDPGGRGSEQFF
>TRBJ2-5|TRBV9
CASSARLAGGQETQYF
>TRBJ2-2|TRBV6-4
CASSDSSGTGELFF
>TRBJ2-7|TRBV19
CASSIRASTGGYEQYF
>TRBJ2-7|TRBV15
CATSGRDSRAYEQYF
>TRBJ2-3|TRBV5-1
CASSVRTSGSIPSTDTQYF
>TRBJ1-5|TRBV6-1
CASRLSGSSNQPQHF
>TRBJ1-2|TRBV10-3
CAISEHTQDRGDGYTF
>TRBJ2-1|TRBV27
CASSFTGNEQFF
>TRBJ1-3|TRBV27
CASSPLSGNTIYF
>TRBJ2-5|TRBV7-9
CASSLGLHHQETQYF
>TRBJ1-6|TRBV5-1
CASSRDRADSPLHF
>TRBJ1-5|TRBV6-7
CASSYSKQQINQPQHF
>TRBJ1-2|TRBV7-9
CASSPQGFYGYTF
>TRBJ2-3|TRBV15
CATSKSGTSGGDTQYF
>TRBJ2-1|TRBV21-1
CASSKASYNEQFF
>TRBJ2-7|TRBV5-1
CASSIQGYEQYF
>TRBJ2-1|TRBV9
CASSGGGASGSLVYNEQFF
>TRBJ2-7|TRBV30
CAWSRGAGEYF
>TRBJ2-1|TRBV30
CAWSAKAGVIDEQFF